This T cell receptor (beta chain) was identified during a study of blood T cells in healthy people across ages. It was with a sample-barcoded 5' primer and a J-beta primer mix that a second PCR of about 7 to 12 cycles was run. Each cDNA was tagged by a template-switch adaptor containing 12 random nucleotides. TCRdb itself ran the 5' RACE reads through MiXCR, one entry per CDR3 protein. There are over 1,200,000 distinct CDR3 sequences in the sample; roughly 64% occur only once, and roughly 7% lies in the top ten. CDR1 and CDR2 (germline): SEHNR, FQNEAQ (reference sequence). Trimming at V came to 5 bases and at J to 4 bases, leaving 8 bases not matched to a gene. There are 14 residues in the CDR3.

The sample was blood. This receptor was identified in a man aged 18 to 29 in good health. This rearrangement joins TRBV7-9 to TRBJ2-7, with TRBD1 identical over 7 bases. The CDR3 DNA is TGTGCCAGCAGCCAGCAGGGGACAGCGTACGAGCAGTACTTC. Protein product: CASSQQGTAYEQYF.